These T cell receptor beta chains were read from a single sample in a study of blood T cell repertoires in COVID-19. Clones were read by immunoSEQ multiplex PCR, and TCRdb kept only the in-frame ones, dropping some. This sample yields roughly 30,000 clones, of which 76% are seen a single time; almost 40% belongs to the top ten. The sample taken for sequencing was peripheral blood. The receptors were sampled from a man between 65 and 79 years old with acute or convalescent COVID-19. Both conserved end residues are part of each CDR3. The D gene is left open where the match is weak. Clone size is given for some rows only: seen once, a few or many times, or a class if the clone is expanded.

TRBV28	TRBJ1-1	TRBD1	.	TGTGCCAGCAGGCCTATACAGGGGGCCGACACTGAAGCTTTCTTT	CASRPIQGADTEAFF
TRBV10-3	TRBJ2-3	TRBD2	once	TGTGCCATCAGTGTAGCGGGAGGAAGCACAGATACGCAGTATTTT	CAISVAGGSTDTQYF
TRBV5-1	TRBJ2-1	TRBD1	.	TGCGCCAGCACCCGGACAGGGGGCAACCGAGCGAATGAGCAGTTCTTC	CASTRTGGNRANEQFF
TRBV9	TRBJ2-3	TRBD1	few	TGTGCCAGCAGCGAATCCCCCAGGGGGTCAGATACGCAGTATTTT	CASSESPRGSDTQYF
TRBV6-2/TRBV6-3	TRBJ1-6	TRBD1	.	TGTGCCAGCAGTTACTCCCCGACAGGGGGAAGTAATTCACCCCTCCACTTT	CASSYSPTGGSNSPLHF
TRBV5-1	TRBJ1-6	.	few	TGCGCCAGCAGCTTGGTAGACAGGCTAGCGGCGAATAATTCACCCCTCCACTTT	CASSLVDRLAANNSPLHF
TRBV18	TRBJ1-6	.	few	TGTGCCAGCTCACCACCGTGGGGCGATAATTCACCCCTCCACTTT	CASSPPWGDNSPLHF
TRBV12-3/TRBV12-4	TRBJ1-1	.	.	TGTGCCAGCAGTTTAGAACCAGGGTTGCCAGCTTTCTTT	CASSLEPGLPAFF
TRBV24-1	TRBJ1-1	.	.	TGTGCCACCAGTGATAGCATTAACACTGAAGCTTTCTTT	CATSDSINTEAFF
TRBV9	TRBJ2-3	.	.	TGTGCCAGCAGCGTAGAGGCCCTAGCAGCTAGCACAGATACGCAGTATTTT	CASSVEALAASTDTQYF
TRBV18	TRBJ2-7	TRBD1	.	TGTGCCAGCTCACCCATCGGGCAGGGGGCAAACGAGCAGTACTTC	CASSPIGQGANEQYF
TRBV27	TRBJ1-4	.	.	TGTGCCAGCAGTTCTATAGGGAGAAATAATGAAAAACTGTTTTTT	CASSSIGRNNEKLFF
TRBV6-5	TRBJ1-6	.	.	TGTGCCAGCAGTTACGAACCCGGGGTCTACTCACCCCTCCACTTT	CASSYEPGVYSPLHF
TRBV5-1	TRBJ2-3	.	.	TGCGCCAGCAGCTTGGGAGGCACAGATACGCAGTATTTT	CASSLGGTDTQYF
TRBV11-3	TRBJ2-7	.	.	TGTGCCAGCAGCTTAGATCGAGAGTACGAGCAGTACTTC	CASSLDREYEQYF
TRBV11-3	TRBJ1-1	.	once	TGTGCCAGCAGCTTAGGAGGGGCCGGGGGCACTGAAGCTTTCTTT	CASSLGGAGGTEAFF
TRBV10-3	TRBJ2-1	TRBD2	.	TGTGCCATCAGTGAGTCTAGGACTAGCGGCAATGAGCAGTTCTTC	CAISESRTSGNEQFF
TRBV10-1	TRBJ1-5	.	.	TGCGCCTCATGCAATCAGCCCCAGCATTTT	CASCNQPQHF
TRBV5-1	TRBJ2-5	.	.	TGCGCCAGCAGGTTTTCTGGGGGCGTAGAGACCCAGTACTTC	CASRFSGGVETQYF
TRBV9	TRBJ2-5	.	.	TGTGCCAGCAGCGTAGAGGGGGAAAGGGTGGAGACCCAGTACTTC	CASSVEGERVETQYF
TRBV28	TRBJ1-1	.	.	TGTGCCAGCAGACTATCACAGGGCACTGAAGCTTTCTTT	CASRLSQGTEAFF
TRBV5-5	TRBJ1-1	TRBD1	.	TGTGCCAGCGGGGACAGGGGATTTGAAGCTTTCTTT	CASGDRGFEAFF
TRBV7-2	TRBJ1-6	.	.	TGTGCCAGCAGCTTAGGTTTTAGGGGGAGTTCACCCCTCCACTTT	CASSLGFRGSSPLHF
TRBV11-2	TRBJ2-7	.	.	TGTGCCAGCAGCCTTGCGGGGAAATCCTACGAGCAGTACTTC	CASSLAGKSYEQYF
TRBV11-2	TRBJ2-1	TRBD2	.	TGTGCCAGCAGCCCCGGGCCGGGGGGGGCCGAGGATGAGCAGTTCTTC	CASSPGPGGAEDEQFF
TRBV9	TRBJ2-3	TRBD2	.	TGTGCCAGCAGCGTAGAAATAGCGGGTATGGATACGCAGTATTTT	CASSVEIAGMDTQYF
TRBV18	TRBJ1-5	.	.	TGTGCCAGCTCACCATCCGAGAATAGCAATCAGCCCCAGCATTTT	CASSPSENSNQPQHF
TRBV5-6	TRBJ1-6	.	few	TGTGCCAGCAGACCAATCGGGAGACAGAATTCACCCCTCCACTTT	CASRPIGRQNSPLHF
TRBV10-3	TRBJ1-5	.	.	TGTGCCATCAGTGAGTCGGTCGGGTCCCCTTTCAATCAGCCCCAGCATTTT	CAISESVGSPFNQPQHF
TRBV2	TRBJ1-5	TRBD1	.	TGTGCCAGCAGCGGGACAGGGGGCTGGGATCAGCCCCAGCATTTT	CASSGTGGWDQPQHF
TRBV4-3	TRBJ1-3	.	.	TGCGCCAGCAGCCAAGGAGTACAGGGAAACACCATATATTTT	CASSQGVQGNTIYF
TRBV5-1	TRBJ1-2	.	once	TGCGCCAGCAGCCCCACGGGGGACGGTGGGTATGGCTACACCTTC	CASSPTGDGGYGYTF
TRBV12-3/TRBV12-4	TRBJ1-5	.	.	TGTGCCAGCAGACTTAGCAATCAGCCCCAGCATTTT	CASRLSNQPQHF
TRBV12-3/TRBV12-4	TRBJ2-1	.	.	TGTGCCAGCACCACAGAGGGTAGGGAGCAGTTCTTC	CASTTEGREQFF
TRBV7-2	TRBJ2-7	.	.	TGTGCCAGCAGCCCGACAGTTTGGAGCTCCTACGAGCAGTACTTC	CASSPTVWSSYEQYF
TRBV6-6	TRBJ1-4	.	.	TGTGCCAGCAGTCCTTTTTCGGGGGGCGGTGAAAAACTGTTTTTT	CASSPFSGGGEKLFF
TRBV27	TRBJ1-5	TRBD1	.	TGTGCCAGCAGTTTAGGACAGGGGGTGCGCCAGCCCCAGCATTTT	CASSLGQGVRQPQHF
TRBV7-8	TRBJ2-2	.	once	TGTGCCAGCAGCTTGCAGGGTTTCACCGGGGAGCTGTTTTTT	CASSLQGFTGELFF
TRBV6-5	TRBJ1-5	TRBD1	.	TGTGCCAGCTCCGTGGACAGGGGCAATCAGCCCCAGCATTTT	CASSVDRGNQPQHF
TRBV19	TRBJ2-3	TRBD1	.	TGTGCCAGTTCTACCCCGCCAGGGGGCATCGATACGCAGTATTTT	CASSTPPGGIDTQYF
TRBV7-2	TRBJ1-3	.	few	TGTGCCAGCAGCTTTCAACTAAGCTCTGGAAACACCATATATTTT	CASSFQLSSGNTIYF
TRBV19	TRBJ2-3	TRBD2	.	TGTGCCAGTAGTGCGACTAGCGGGGGGATGTATACGCAGTATTTT	CASSATSGGMYTQYF
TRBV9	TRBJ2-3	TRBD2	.	TGTGCCAGCAGCCCCAGGACGACTAGCGGCACAGATACGCAGTATTTT	CASSPRTTSGTDTQYF
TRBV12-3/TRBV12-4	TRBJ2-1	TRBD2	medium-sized	TGTGCCAGCAGTTTCGGGGGGTCTGAGCAGTTCTTC	CASSFGGSEQFF